These 16 T cell receptor beta chains came from one sample sequenced in a study of molecular identifiers for immune sequencing clone quantification. TCRdb re-analysed the PCR reads in MiXCR, keeping a single row per CDR3 protein. Among over 600,000 distinct CDR3 sequences listed, nearly 20% were seen once. Sequencing was carried out using naive CD8+ T cells from blood, with Jurkat cell RNA spiked in. Subset denoted: FACS-sorted CD8+CD4-CCR7+CD45RA+ naive T cells. The receptors stem from a human donor in good health. Some libraries in this study had Jurkat cell RNA spiked in.

This clonotype was detected a few times. This chain connects TRBV27 to TRBJ2-3; TRBD2 matches at 8 bases. The CDR3 is made up of 16 amino acids. CDR1 MNHEY and CDR2 SMNVEV come from the germline V gene (reference sequence). V dropped 6 bases and J dropped 6; count of bases not matched to a gene: 14. The CDR3 DNA follows: TGTGCCAGCAGCTTCCTAAGAGCGGGAGTATTTGATACGCAGTATTTT. Encoded protein: CASSFLRAGVFDTQYF.

This clonotype has at least ten counts. CDR3 amino acids: CASSRTAPGLQETQYF. For the CDR3, the DNA is TGCGCCAGCAGCAGGACGGCCCCGGGACTACAAGAGACCCAGTACTTC. The gene calls are TRBV5-1 and TRBJ2-5; 7 bases are a match to TRBD2. This CDR3 is 16 amino acids long. CDR1 and CDR2 (germline): SGHRS, YFSETQ. V dropped 4 bases and J dropped 2; count of bases not matched to a gene: 11.

Ten or more counts support this clonotype. The chain uses TRBV4-1 and TRBJ2-7; D assignment may be TRBD1 or TRBD2 (5 bases each). CDR1 and CDR2 from the germline V gene are MGHRA and YSYEKL. The V end lost 3 bases, the J end lost 3 bases, and 15 bases lay between the germline ends. This CDR3 is 15 amino acids long. The chain's CDR3 is CASSHPDEGIYEQYF. The DNA of the CDR3 is TGCGCCAGCAGCCATCCAGATGAGGGGATCTACGAGCAGTACTTC.

Comment on this clonotype: A much larger clone lies one base from this, so it may be a read error. This sequence joins TRBV7-6 and TRBJ2-3; D is possibly TRBD2 (6 bases). The V gene's germline CDR1 is SGHVS and CDR2 FNYEAQ. The CDR3 length is 18 residues. The CDR3 DNA sequence: TGTGCCAGCAGCTTAGACGGCCGAACGGGAGTAGTCACAGATACGCCGTATTTT. Translating gives CASSLDGRTGVVTDTPYF.

In this sample, this clonotype turned up many times. This chain joins TRBV7-9 and TRBJ2-2, with 10 bases matching TRBD1. The CDR3 has 17 residues. Looked up from germline, CDR1 is SEHNR and CDR2 is FQNEAQ (reference sequence). The V segment lost 2 bases and the J segment 4 bases; nucleotides outside the gene matches: 7. CDR3 nucleotides: TGTGCCAGCAGCTTACGGACAGGGGGTTCGTCCACCGGGGAGCTGTTTTTT. Residues: CASSLRTGGSSTGELFF.

This clonotype was seen more than once but under ten times. The J gene is TRBJ1-4, the V gene TRBV7-6, with D possibly TRBD1 on 6 matching bases. The V and J ends lost 5 bases and 4 bases respectively, with 17 bases between them. The CDR3 length is 16 residues. Looked up from germline, CDR1 is SGHVS and CDR2 is FNYEAQ. The CDR3 nucleotides are TGTGCCAGCAGCCCAGGACTGGGGGGCATTAATGAAAAACTGTTTTTT. Its protein product is CASSPGLGGINEKLFF. The variable domain in full, with the rest retrieved from reference TRBV7-6 and TRBJ1-4, is GAGVSQSPRYKVTKRGQDVALRCDPISGHVSLYWYRQALGQGPEFLTYFNYEAQQDKSGLPNDRFSAERPEGSISTLTIQRTEQRDSAMYRCASSPGLGGINEKLFFGSGTQLSVL.

This clonotype was picked up many times. This sequence joins TRBV30 and TRBJ2-7; perhaps TRBD1 as D (6 bases). CDR3 length equals 13 residues. Trimming left V 1 base short and J 7 bases short, with 14 bases between. Germline V gene sequence: CDR1 GTSNPN, CDR2 SVGIG (reference sequence). This CDR3 reads CAWSADSPGEQYF. The CDR3 nucleotides are TGTGCCTGGAGTGCGGACAGCCCGGGGGAGCAGTACTTC. The full variable domain, rest sourced from reference TRBV30 and TRBJ2-7, is SQTIHQWPATLVQPVGSPLSLECTVEGTSNPNLYWYRQAAGRGLQLLFYSVGIGQISSEVPQNLSASRPQDRQFILSSKKLLLSDSGFYLCAWSADSPGEQYFGPGTRLTVT.

This clonotype was detected only a few times. The chain joins TRBV4-1 to TRBJ2-1, with D hard to call. Trimming took 5 bases from V and 7 from J, leaving 9 bases between them. This CDR3 region has 12 residues. Germline V gives CDR1 MGHRA, CDR2 YSYEKL. The CDR3: CASSYDRNEQFF. CDR3 nucleotides: TGCGCCAGCAGCTACGACCGGAATGAGCAGTTCTTC.

This clonotype was detected many times. The rearrangement links TRBV2 to TRBJ1-2; D call uncertain. The germline V gene encodes CDR1 SNHLY and CDR2 FYNNEI. V was clipped by 6 bases and J by 4 bases, with 9 bases between them. There are 12 residues in the CDR3. In DNA, the CDR3 is TGTGCCAGCAGCAGGTTTCGCTATGGCTACACCTTC. This translates into CASSRFRYGYTF.

There are many counts of this clonotype. The chain employs TRBV19 and TRBJ2-5; D may be TRBD2 (5 bases). Germline V gives CDR1 LNHDA, CDR2 SQIVND (reference sequence). Trimming took off 0 bases at V and 6 bases at J, with 14 bases between the two ends. The CDR3 length is 15 residues. CDR3 residues: CASSIDARESKTQYF. The CDR3 nucleotides are TGTGCCAGTAGTATAGATGCCCGGGAATCAAAGACCCAGTACTTC.

This clonotype was seen at least ten times. The rearrangement links TRBV11-2 to TRBJ1-4; D possibly corresponds to TRBD1 (5 bases). This CDR3 is 15 amino acids long. Germline CDR1 is SGHAT and CDR2 is FQNNGV. Trimming left V 5 bases short and J 7 bases short, with 17 bases between. The CDR3 DNA follows: TGTGCCAGCAGCCCCCGATCCGGGAGGGGTGAAAAACTGTTTTTT. Its translation: CASSPRSGRGEKLFF.

Many counts were recorded for this clonotype. The CDR3 loop reads CASSKSTGAPLHF. The CDR3 DNA is TGTGCCAGCAGTAAATCGACAGGAGCCCCCCTCCACTTT. The genes are TRBV12-3 or TRBV12-4 and TRBJ1-6; possible D gene TRBD1, 6 bases. The CDR3 consists of 13 residues. V lost 5 bases and J 13 bases, leaving 15 bases between the germline ends.

This clonotype has ten or more counts. This chain uses TRBV6-5 with TRBJ1-1; D possibly corresponds to TRBD1 (5 bases). Germline V gene sequence: CDR1 MNHEY, CDR2 SVGAGI. This CDR3 spans 15 amino acids. V lost 0 bases and J 4 bases, leaving 12 bases between the germline ends. CDR3 sequence (DNA): TGTGCCAGCAGTTACTCGACGTCCGGGACCACTGAAGCTTTCTTT. Protein: CASSYSTSGTTEAFF.

This clonotype was counted ten times or more. This rearrangement joins TRBV7-8 to TRBJ2-1, with D hard to call. The V end lost 1 base, the J end lost 9 bases, and 7 bases lay between the germline ends. The germline CDR1 and CDR2 sequences are SGHVS and FQNEAQ. The CDR3 has 12 amino acids. In DNA form, the CDR3 reads TGTGCCAGCAGCTTAGTTGTCGGTGAGCAGTTCTTC. Protein product: CASSLVVGEQFF.

Points on this clonotype: A read error may be the cause here, since a much bigger clone is one base away. The chain carries TRBV6-5 and TRBJ2-1; 11 bases align to TRBD2. Germline loops: CDR1 MNHEY, CDR2 SVGAGI. The CDR3 has 16 amino acids. CDR3 nucleotide sequence: TGTGCCAGCAGTTACATTCTAGCGGGGGGCGTCTATGAGCTGTTCTTC. It yields the protein CASSYILAGGVYELFF.

Details on this clonotype: A much larger clone lies one base from this, so it may be a read error. The chain uses TRBV27 and TRBJ1-2; 8 positions match TRBD1. The CDR3 is made up of 14 amino acids. Germline loops: CDR1 MNHEY, CDR2 SMNVEV (reference sequence). V was clipped by 5 bases and J by 7 bases; unmatched bases: 9. The CDR3 region has the DNA TGTGCCAGCAGTCCCCGGACAGGGCCGGTTGGCTACACCTTC. Translating it yields CASSPRTGPVGYTF.